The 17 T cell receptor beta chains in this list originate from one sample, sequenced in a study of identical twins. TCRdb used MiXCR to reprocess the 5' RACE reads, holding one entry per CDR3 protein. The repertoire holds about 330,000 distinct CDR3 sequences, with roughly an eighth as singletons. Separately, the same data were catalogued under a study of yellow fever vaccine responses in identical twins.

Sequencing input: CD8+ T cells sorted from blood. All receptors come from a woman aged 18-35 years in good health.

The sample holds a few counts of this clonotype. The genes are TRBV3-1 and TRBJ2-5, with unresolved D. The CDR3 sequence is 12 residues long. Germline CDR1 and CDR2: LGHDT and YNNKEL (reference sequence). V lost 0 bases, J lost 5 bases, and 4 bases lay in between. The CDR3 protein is CASSQDHETQYF. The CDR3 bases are TGTGCCAGCAGCCAAGATCATGAGACCCAGTACTTC.

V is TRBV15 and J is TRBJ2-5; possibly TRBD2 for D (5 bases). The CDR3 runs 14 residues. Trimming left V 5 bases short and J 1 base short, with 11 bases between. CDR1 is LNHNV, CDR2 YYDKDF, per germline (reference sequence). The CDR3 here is CATSGGRIQETQYF. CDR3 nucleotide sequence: TGTGCCACCAGCGGAGGACGTATCCAAGAGACCCAGTACTTC.

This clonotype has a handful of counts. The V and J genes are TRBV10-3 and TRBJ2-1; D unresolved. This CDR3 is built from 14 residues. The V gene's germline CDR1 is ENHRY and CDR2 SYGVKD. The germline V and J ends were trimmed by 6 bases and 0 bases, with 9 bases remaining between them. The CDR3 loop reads CAIRVSSSYNEQFF. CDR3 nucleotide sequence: TGTGCCATCAGGGTTTCAAGCTCCTACAATGAGCAGTTCTTC.

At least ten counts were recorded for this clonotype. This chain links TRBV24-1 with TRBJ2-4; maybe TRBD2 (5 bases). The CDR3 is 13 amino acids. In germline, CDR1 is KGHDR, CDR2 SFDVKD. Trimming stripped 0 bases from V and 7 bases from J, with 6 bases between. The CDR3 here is CATSDLEGNIQYF. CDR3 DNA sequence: TGTGCCACCAGTGATTTGGAGGGCAACATTCAGTACTTC.

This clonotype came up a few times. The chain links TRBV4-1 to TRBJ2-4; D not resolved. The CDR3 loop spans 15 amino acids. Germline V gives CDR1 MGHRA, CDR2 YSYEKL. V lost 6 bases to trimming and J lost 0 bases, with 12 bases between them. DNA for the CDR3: TGCGCCAGCAGGGGCCAAAACCGAGCCAAAAACATTCAGTACTTC. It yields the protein CASRGQNRAKNIQYF.

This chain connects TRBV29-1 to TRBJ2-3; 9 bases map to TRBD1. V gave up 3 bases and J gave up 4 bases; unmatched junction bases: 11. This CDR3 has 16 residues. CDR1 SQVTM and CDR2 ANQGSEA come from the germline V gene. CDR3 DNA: TGCAGCGTTGAGGCCATCCGGGACAGGGCGTCAGATACGCAGTATTTT. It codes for CSVEAIRDRASDTQYF.

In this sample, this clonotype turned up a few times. The CDR3 sequence is CASSSPEGIDEKLFF. Here the CDR3 DNA reads TGTGCCAGCAGCTCCCCGGAGGGAATTGATGAAAAACTGTTTTTT. This rearrangement joins TRBV7-9 to TRBJ1-4; D is ambiguous. CDR3 length equals 15 residues. Trimming cost V 4 bases and J 6 bases, with 15 bases left between them. Germline-derived CDR1 and CDR2 are SEHNR and FQNEAQ (reference sequence).

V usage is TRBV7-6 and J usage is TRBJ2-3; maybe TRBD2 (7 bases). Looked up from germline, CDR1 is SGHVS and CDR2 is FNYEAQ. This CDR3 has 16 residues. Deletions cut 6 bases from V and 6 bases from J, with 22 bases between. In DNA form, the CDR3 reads TGTGCCAGCAGTTCGAGGGGGGGCGGTACAGCGGATACGCAGTATTTT. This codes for CASSSRGGGTADTQYF.

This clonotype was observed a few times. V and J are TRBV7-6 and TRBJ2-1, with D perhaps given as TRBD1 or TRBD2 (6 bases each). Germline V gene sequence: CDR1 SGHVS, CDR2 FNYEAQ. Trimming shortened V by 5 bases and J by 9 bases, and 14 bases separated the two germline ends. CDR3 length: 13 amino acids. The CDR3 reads CASSIGRGPEQFF. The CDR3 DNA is TGTGCCAGCAGCATAGGCCGGGGGCCTGAGCAGTTCTTC.

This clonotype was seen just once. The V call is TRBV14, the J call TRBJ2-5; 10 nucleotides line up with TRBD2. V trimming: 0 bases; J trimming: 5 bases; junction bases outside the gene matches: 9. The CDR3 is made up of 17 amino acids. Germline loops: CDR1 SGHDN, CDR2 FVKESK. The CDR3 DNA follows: TGTGCCAGCAGCCAAGACAGTCTAGCGGGAGAAAGGGAGACCCAGTACTTC. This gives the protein CASSQDSLAGERETQYF.

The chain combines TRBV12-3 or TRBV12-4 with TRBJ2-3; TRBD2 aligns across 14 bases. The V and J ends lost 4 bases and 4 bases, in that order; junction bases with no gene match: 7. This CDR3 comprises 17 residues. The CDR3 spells CASSSLTSGRDSDTQYF. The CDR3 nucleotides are TGTGCCAGCAGTTCCCTGACTAGCGGGAGGGACTCAGATACGCAGTATTTT.

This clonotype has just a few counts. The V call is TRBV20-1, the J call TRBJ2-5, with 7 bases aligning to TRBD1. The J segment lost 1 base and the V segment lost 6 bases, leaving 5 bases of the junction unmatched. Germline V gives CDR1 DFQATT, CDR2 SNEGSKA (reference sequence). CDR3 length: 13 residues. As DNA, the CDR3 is TGCAGTGCCCACGGACAGGTCCAAGAGACCCAGTACTTC. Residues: CSAHGQVQETQYF.

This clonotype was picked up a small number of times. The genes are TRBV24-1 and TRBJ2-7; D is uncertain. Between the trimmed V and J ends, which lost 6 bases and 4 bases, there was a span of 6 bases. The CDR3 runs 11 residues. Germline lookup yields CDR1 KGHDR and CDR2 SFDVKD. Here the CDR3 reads CATSYGYEQYF. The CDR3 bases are TGTGCCACCAGTTATGGGTACGAGCAGTACTTC.

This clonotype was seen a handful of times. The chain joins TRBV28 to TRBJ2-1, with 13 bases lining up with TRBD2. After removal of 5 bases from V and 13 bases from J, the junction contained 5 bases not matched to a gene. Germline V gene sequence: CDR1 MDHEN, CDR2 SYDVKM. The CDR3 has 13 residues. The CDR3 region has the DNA TGTGCCAGCAGTGGGGGGACTAGCGGGATTCAGTTCTTC. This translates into CASSGGTSGIQFF. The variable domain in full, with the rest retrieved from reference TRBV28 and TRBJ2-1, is DVKVTQSSRYLVKRTGEKVFLECVQDMDHENMFWYRQDPGLGLRLIYFSYDVKMKEKGDIPEGYSVSREKKERFSLILESASTNQTSMYLCASSGGTSGIQFFGPGTRLTVL.

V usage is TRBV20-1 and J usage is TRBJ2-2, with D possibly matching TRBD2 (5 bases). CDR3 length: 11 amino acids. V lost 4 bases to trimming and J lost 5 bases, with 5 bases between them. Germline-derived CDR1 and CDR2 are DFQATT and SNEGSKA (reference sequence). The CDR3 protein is CSATGTGELFF. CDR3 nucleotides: TGCAGTGCTACGGGAACCGGGGAGCTGTTTTTT.

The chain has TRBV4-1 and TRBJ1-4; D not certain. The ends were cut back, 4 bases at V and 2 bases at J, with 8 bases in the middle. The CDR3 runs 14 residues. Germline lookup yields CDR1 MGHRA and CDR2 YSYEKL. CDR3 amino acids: CASSRISTNEKLFF. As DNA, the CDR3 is TGCGCCAGCAGCCGGATCAGCACTAATGAAAAACTGTTTTTT.

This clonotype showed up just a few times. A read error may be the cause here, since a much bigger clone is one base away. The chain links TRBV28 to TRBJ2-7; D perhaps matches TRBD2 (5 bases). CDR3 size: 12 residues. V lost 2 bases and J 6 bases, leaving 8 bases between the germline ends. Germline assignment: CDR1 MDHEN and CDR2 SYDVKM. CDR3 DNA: TGTGCCAGCAGTTTAGGGGAGTCCGAGCAGTACTTC. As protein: CASSLGESEQYF.